The rows below give T cell receptor beta chains drawn from one sample of a study of cytomegalovirus exposure and HLA in healthy donors. The data were produced by immunoSEQ multiplex PCR, yet TCRdb's version contains in-frame clones alone and is incomplete. The sample lists about 110,000 clones, 60% to 85% occurring once. Sequencing input: PBMCs. Every receptor here comes from a male donor in good health and CMV-seropositive. Each CDR3 is given with its conserved first and last residue. The D gene is left open where the match is weak. Only part of the rows carry a size: once, few, many, or a class if the clone is expanded.

j_call: TRBJ2-7
v_call: TRBV7-6
clone_size: .
d_call: TRBD2
cdr3_nt: TGTGCCAGCACCGAATCCCTGGGGTCTAGCGGGAGCTACGAGCAGTACTTC
cdr3_aa: CASTESLGSSGSYEQYF

j_call: TRBJ2-3
v_call: TRBV5-4
clone_size: .
d_call: TRBD1
cdr3_nt: TGTGCCAGCACCCAGCCAGGGGGAAGAGGCACAGATACGCAGTATTTT
cdr3_aa: CASTQPGGRGTDTQYF

j_call: TRBJ2-3
v_call: TRBV5-1
clone_size: .
d_call: .
cdr3_nt: TGCGCCAGCAGCCCCGGGGGAGTGGATACGCAGTATTTT
cdr3_aa: CASSPGGVDTQYF

j_call: TRBJ1-1
v_call: TRBV7-8
clone_size: .
d_call: TRBD1
cdr3_nt: TGTGCCAGCAGCTTGACAGGGGGCACTGAAGCTTTCTTT
cdr3_aa: CASSLTGGTEAFF

j_call: TRBJ2-7
v_call: TRBV4-3
clone_size: .
d_call: .
cdr3_nt: TGCGCCAGCAGCCAAGGACAGCAAGCCTACGAGCAGTACTTC
cdr3_aa: CASSQGQQAYEQYF

j_call: TRBJ2-5
v_call: TRBV15
clone_size: few
d_call: .
cdr3_nt: TGTGCCACCAGCAGAGGATTCAGCGTCCAAGAGACCCAGTACTTC
cdr3_aa: CATSRGFSVQETQYF

j_call: TRBJ2-7
v_call: TRBV7-6
clone_size: once
d_call: TRBD1
cdr3_nt: TGTGCCAGCAGCTACGACAGGGGGGACTACGAGCAGTACTTC
cdr3_aa: CASSYDRGDYEQYF

j_call: TRBJ2-3
v_call: TRBV5-6
clone_size: once
d_call: TRBD1
cdr3_nt: TGTGCCAGCAGCACCCCGGGACAGGGCGATTATTTT
cdr3_aa: CASSTPGQGDYF

j_call: TRBJ1-3
v_call: TRBV30
clone_size: few
d_call: .
cdr3_nt: TGTGCCTGGAGTGTACCAGGGGCGTTCTCTGGAAACACCATATATTTT
cdr3_aa: CAWSVPGAFSGNTIYF

j_call: TRBJ1-6
v_call: TRBV6-5
clone_size: few
d_call: TRBD1
cdr3_nt: TGTGCCAGCAGTTACACATCCGGGACAGGGACCTCACCCCTCCACTTT
cdr3_aa: CASSYTSGTGTSPLHF

j_call: TRBJ1-1
v_call: TRBV6-5
clone_size: many
d_call: .
cdr3_nt: TGTGCCAGCAGTTATCCAGGTATGAACACTGAAGCTTTCTTT
cdr3_aa: CASSYPGMNTEAFF

j_call: TRBJ2-1
v_call: TRBV2
clone_size: .
d_call: TRBD2
cdr3_nt: TGTGCCAGCAGAGGTCTAGCGGGAGTATCGAGTGAGCAGTTCTTC
cdr3_aa: CASRGLAGVSSEQFF

j_call: TRBJ2-7
v_call: TRBV9
clone_size: .
d_call: .
cdr3_nt: TGTGCCAGCAGCGTAGGTTCTGGGCTTTCCTACGAGCAGTACTTC
cdr3_aa: CASSVGSGLSYEQYF

j_call: TRBJ2-3
v_call: TRBV6-5
clone_size: .
d_call: TRBD2
cdr3_nt: TGTGCCAGCAGCCCCCTAGCGGGGGTGGCCGATACGCAGTATTTT
cdr3_aa: CASSPLAGVADTQYF

j_call: TRBJ1-2
v_call: TRBV10-3
clone_size: .
d_call: TRBD1
cdr3_nt: TGTGCCATCAGTGATTCCCGGACAGGGGCTGTTAGCTATGGCTACACCTTC
cdr3_aa: CAISDSRTGAVSYGYTF

j_call: TRBJ1-5
v_call: TRBV30
clone_size: .
d_call: .
cdr3_nt: TGTGCCTGGAGTTCAGGGTGGGGTCAGCCCCAGCATTTT
cdr3_aa: CAWSSGWGQPQHF

j_call: TRBJ2-7
v_call: TRBV7-8
clone_size: .
d_call: TRBD1
cdr3_nt: TGTGCCAGCAGCTTAGAAGGGGCGGGGACAGGACCCTACGAGCAGTACTTC
cdr3_aa: CASSLEGAGTGPYEQYF

j_call: TRBJ1-5
v_call: TRBV9
clone_size: .
d_call: .
cdr3_nt: TGTGCCAGCAGCGTAGACCAGGGCAATCAGCCCCAGCATTTT
cdr3_aa: CASSVDQGNQPQHF

j_call: TRBJ2-1
v_call: TRBV25-1
clone_size: once
d_call: .
cdr3_nt: TGTGCCAGCAGTGAGGTACAGTCCTACAATGAGCAGTTCTTC
cdr3_aa: CASSEVQSYNEQFF

j_call: TRBJ2-7
v_call: TRBV5-1
clone_size: .
d_call: .
cdr3_nt: TGCGCCAACAGCTTGGGATCGGGAGACTCCACACACGAGCAGTACTTC
cdr3_aa: CANSLGSGDSTHEQYF

j_call: TRBJ2-2
v_call: TRBV4-1
clone_size: .
d_call: TRBD1
cdr3_nt: TGCGCCAGCAGCCCTGGACAGGGCACCGGGGAGCTGTTTTTT
cdr3_aa: CASSPGQGTGELFF

j_call: TRBJ2-1
v_call: TRBV7-9
clone_size: .
d_call: TRBD2
cdr3_nt: TGTGCCAGCAGCCTCGGACTAGCGGCCAAGAGGGTTTACAATGAGCAGTTCTTC
cdr3_aa: CASSLGLAAKRVYNEQFF

j_call: TRBJ2-7
v_call: TRBV4-1
clone_size: .
d_call: .
cdr3_nt: TGCGCCAGCAGCCAAGGAGGGGACACCTACTTC
cdr3_aa: CASSQGGDTYF

j_call: TRBJ2-7
v_call: TRBV7-2
clone_size: .
d_call: .
cdr3_nt: TGTGCCAGCAGCTTTGCGGCTGACCTCTACGAGCAGTACTTC
cdr3_aa: CASSFAADLYEQYF

j_call: TRBJ2-3
v_call: TRBV7-2
clone_size: .
d_call: TRBD1
cdr3_nt: TGTGCCAGCAGCTTGTGGACAGGGGGGACAGATACGCAGTATTTT
cdr3_aa: CASSLWTGGTDTQYF

j_call: TRBJ2-7
v_call: TRBV9
clone_size: .
d_call: .
cdr3_nt: TGTGCCAGCAGCGTAGAAGGGACACCAAACTACGAGCAGTACTTC
cdr3_aa: CASSVEGTPNYEQYF

j_call: TRBJ1-1
v_call: TRBV19
clone_size: few
d_call: .
cdr3_nt: TGTGCCAGTAGTATAACAGGGTCAGGCACTGAAGCTTTCTTT
cdr3_aa: CASSITGSGTEAFF

j_call: TRBJ2-7
v_call: TRBV19
clone_size: .
d_call: TRBD1
cdr3_nt: TGTGCCAGTAGTGGCGGACAGGGGCGGAACGAGCAGTACTTC
cdr3_aa: CASSGGQGRNEQYF

j_call: TRBJ2-7
v_call: TRBV6-5
clone_size: .
d_call: TRBD1
cdr3_nt: TGTGCCAGCAGTTACGGGGACAGAGCCTACGAGCAGTACTTC
cdr3_aa: CASSYGDRAYEQYF

j_call: TRBJ1-2
v_call: TRBV20-1
clone_size: .
d_call: .
cdr3_nt: TGCAGCGGGGGGGATAACTATGGCTACCCCTTC
cdr3_aa: CSGGDNYGYPF

j_call: TRBJ2-1
v_call: TRBV5-1
clone_size: .
d_call: .
cdr3_nt: TGCGCCAGCAGCGCCGGGTTGACCCCCTGGGTCTTC
cdr3_aa: CASSAGLTPWVF

j_call: TRBJ2-1
v_call: TRBV30
clone_size: .
d_call: .
cdr3_nt: TGTGCCTGGAGTGTGGCTAGCTCCTACAATGAGCAGTTCTTC
cdr3_aa: CAWSVASSYNEQFF

j_call: TRBJ2-5
v_call: TRBV6-5
clone_size: .
d_call: .
cdr3_nt: TGTGCCAGCAAGGCGAGGGAGACCCAGTACTTC
cdr3_aa: CASKARETQYF

j_call: TRBJ2-7
v_call: TRBV19
clone_size: .
d_call: TRBD1
cdr3_nt: TGTGCCAGTAGTTCCGGGACAGGCGCCTACGAGCAGTACTTC
cdr3_aa: CASSSGTGAYEQYF

j_call: TRBJ2-1
v_call: TRBV7-2
clone_size: once
d_call: .
cdr3_nt: TGTGCCAGCAGCTGGGAGGACGGGGCTCGCGGGCAGTTCTTC
cdr3_aa: CASSWEDGARGQFF

j_call: TRBJ2-5
v_call: TRBV9
clone_size: .
d_call: TRBD1
cdr3_nt: TGTGCCAGCAGCGTAGGACAGGGTGAAGAGACCCAGTACTTC
cdr3_aa: CASSVGQGEETQYF

j_call: TRBJ2-3
v_call: TRBV7-2
clone_size: .
d_call: TRBD2
cdr3_nt: TGTGCCAGCAGCCCGGGGGGGTGGGCAGATACGCAGTATTTT
cdr3_aa: CASSPGGWADTQYF

j_call: TRBJ2-7
v_call: TRBV28
clone_size: .
d_call: TRBD2
cdr3_nt: TGTGCCAGCAGTGACCGGACTAGCGGGACCGAGCAGTACTTC
cdr3_aa: CASSDRTSGTEQYF

j_call: TRBJ1-1
v_call: TRBV4-1
clone_size: few
d_call: TRBD1
cdr3_nt: TGCGCCAGCAGCCAGGTTACAGGGGTGAACACTGAAGCTTTCTTT
cdr3_aa: CASSQVTGVNTEAFF

j_call: TRBJ1-4
v_call: TRBV5-1
clone_size: .
d_call: .
cdr3_nt: TGCGCCAGCAGCTTGACAGGCCCTCCTAATGAAAAACTGTTTTTT
cdr3_aa: CASSLTGPPNEKLFF

j_call: TRBJ2-6
v_call: TRBV2
clone_size: .
d_call: .
cdr3_nt: TGTGCCGGCAGCGGAGGGGTTGCTGGGGCCAACGTCCTGACTTTC
cdr3_aa: CAGSGGVAGANVLTF

j_call: TRBJ1-4
v_call: TRBV10-3
clone_size: .
d_call: TRBD1
cdr3_nt: TGTGCCATCAGTGAACGACAGGGGTTGGGTGAAAAACTGTTTTTT
cdr3_aa: CAISERQGLGEKLFF